The 20 T cell receptor beta chains listed next were all sequenced from one sample in a study of T cell responses to AZD1222 COVID-19 vaccine (dated by TCRdb to the early 2020s). Libraries were constructed by the immunoSEQ multiplex PCR assay. TCRdb carries this immuneACCESS record with in-frame sequences only. Its versions omit some clonotypes, under half of them owing to an unresolved V gene in the studies checked, with the rest unexplained. This sample lists 130,000 or so clones; over 85% were detected once. Of the sample, 5.4% is held by the ten largest clones. What this sample's time point label stands for: baseline before first vaccination. The sample here was peripheral blood, taken on day 0 of AZD1222 vaccination. The receptor set was obtained from an adult in good health.

The chain recombines TRBV5-1 with TRBJ2-7; D uncertain. The germline V gene encodes CDR1 SGHRS and CDR2 YFSETQ. The CDR3 has 11 amino acids. Trimming removed 0 bases from V and 5 bases from J, with 3 bases in between. This CDR3 reads CASSLVNEQYF. The CDR3 DNA sequence: TGCGCCAGCAGCTTGGTAAACGAGCAGTACTTC.

The genes are TRBV6-4 and TRBJ2-1; D might be TRBD2 (6 bases). The germline V gene has CDR1 MRHNA and CDR2 SNTAGT. Trimming left V 5 bases short and J 4 bases short, with 12 bases between. The CDR3 is made up of 14 amino acids. As DNA, the CDR3 is TGTGCCAGCAGTCGTAGCGGTTTGTACAATGAGCAGTTCTTC. It codes for CASSRSGLYNEQFF.

The chain couples TRBV2 to TRBJ1-1, with TRBD1 matching 10 bases. CDR3 length equals 16 residues. Trimming at V came to 6 bases and at J to 4 bases, leaving 11 bases not matched to a gene. The germline V gene has CDR1 SNHLY and CDR2 FYNNEI. CDR3 in DNA: TGTGCCAGCAGCCTACTGGGACAGGGGAGCAGCACTGAAGCTTTCTTT. Encoded protein: CASSLLGQGSSTEAFF.

The J gene is TRBJ2-7, the V gene TRBV6-5; possibly TRBD2 for D (6 bases). Trimming shortened V by 6 bases and J by 0 bases, and 12 bases separated the two germline ends. The germline V gene has CDR1 MNHEY and CDR2 SVGAGI. This CDR3 is 14 amino acids long. CDR3 sequence (DNA): TGTGCCAGCAGGTTCGGACTAAGCTCCTACGAGCAGTACTTC. It encodes CASRFGLSSYEQYF.

The chain recombines TRBV10-2 with TRBJ1-1; D call uncertain. The V end was cut by 7 bases, the J end by 2 bases, with 14 bases between. The CDR3 has 14 residues. CDR1 and CDR2 (germline): WSHSY, SAAADI. The CDR3 sequence: CASIRGEGNTEAFF. Written as DNA, the CDR3 is TGCGCCAGCATTCGCGGTGAGGGTAACACTGAAGCTTTCTTT.

The rearrangement links TRBV5-1 to TRBJ2-1, with 8 positions matching TRBD2. CDR1 SGHRS and CDR2 YFSETQ come from the germline V gene. This CDR3 comprises 15 residues. With V trimmed by 2 bases and J by 4 bases, 5 bases remained unmatched. CDR3 sequence: CASSFFGGDYNEQFF. CDR3 coding DNA: TGCGCCAGCAGCTTTTTCGGGGGGGATTACAATGAGCAGTTCTTC.

This chain joins TRBV30 and TRBJ1-2, with TRBD1 as a possible D gene (6 bases). Germline V lookup: CDR1 GTSNPN, CDR2 SVGIG (reference sequence). V was clipped by 3 bases and J by 3 bases, with 11 bases between them. This CDR3 contains 13 residues. CDR3 sequence: CAWRAWTDYGYTF. CDR3 in DNA: TGTGCCTGGAGGGCTTGGACAGACTATGGCTACACCTTC.

In nucleotides, the CDR3 is TGTGCCTGGAGTGACCGGGACAGGGCCCCCTACGAGCAGTACTTC. It codes for CAWSDRDRAPYEQYF. The chain recombines TRBV30 with TRBJ2-7, with 9 bases fitting TRBD1. The germline CDR1 and CDR2 sequences are GTSNPN and SVGIG (reference sequence). V was clipped by 1 base and J by 2 bases; unmatched bases: 6. The CDR3 runs to 15 residues.

This clone was detected only once. This rearrangement joins TRBV24-1 to TRBJ2-2; D is ambiguous. Looked up from germline, CDR1 is KGHDR and CDR2 is SFDVKD. The CDR3 is 16 amino acids. Trimming stripped 1 base from V and 2 bases from J, with 10 bases between. CDR3 protein: CATSDFAAKNTGELFF. Written as DNA, the CDR3 is TGTGCCACCAGTGATTTTGCGGCCAAAAACACCGGGGAGCTGTTTTTT.

This sequence joins TRBV3-1 (or the pseudogene TRBV3-2) and TRBJ2-7, with TRBD1 identical over 10 bases. CDR3 length: 14 residues. Germline CDR1 is LGHDT and CDR2 is YNNKEL (reference sequence). V was pared by 5 bases and J by 5 bases, with 6 bases of the junction left unmatched. CDR3: CASSYDRGRDEQYF. CDR3 nucleotides: TGTGCCAGCAGCTACGACAGGGGGCGTGACGAGCAGTACTTC.

V is TRBV11-3 and J is TRBJ2-5, with D unclear. This CDR3 is 13 amino acids long. Germline V gene lookup returns CDR1 SGHNT and CDR2 YENEEA. The V end lost 5 bases, the J end lost 1 base, and 8 bases lay between the germline ends. For the CDR3, the DNA is TGTGCCAGCAGCCAGACAAGCCAAGAGACCCAGTACTTC. This encodes CASSQTSQETQYF.

The rearrangement uses TRBV7-3 and TRBJ2-1; TRBD2 agrees at 7 bases. From germline, CDR1 is SGHTA and CDR2 FQGTGA. Trimming took 5 bases from V and 9 from J; bases not matched to a gene: 19. This CDR3 has 17 amino acids. CDR3 residues: CASSPSLVSGSGGEQFF. CDR3 DNA sequence: TGTGCCAGCAGCCCGAGTTTAGTGTCGGGATCGGGAGGTGAGCAGTTCTTC.

V usage is TRBV27 and J usage is TRBJ1-1; D gene uncertain. The CDR3 runs 13 residues. V was cut by 6 bases and J by 11 bases, with 19 bases left in between. Per the germline V gene, CDR1 is MNHEY and CDR2 is SMNVEV (reference sequence). The CDR3 nucleotides are TGTGCCAGCAGCCAAGCGTTGACCGACCGCGCTTTCTTT. Its protein is CASSQALTDRAFF.

This CDR3 is CASSVGSGSDYNEQFF. CDR3 nucleotides: TGTGCCAGCAGCGTAGGAAGCGGTTCAGACTACAATGAGCAGTTCTTC. The V and J genes are TRBV9 and TRBJ2-1; maybe TRBD2 (5 bases). CDR1 and CDR2 (germline): SGDLS, YYNGEE. The CDR3 is 16 amino acids. V lost 0 bases, J lost 3 bases, and 13 bases lay in between.

The rearrangement joins TRBV28 to TRBJ2-5; D not certain. Trimming took off 5 bases at V and 3 bases at J, with 10 bases between the two ends. CDR1 is MDHEN, CDR2 SYDVKM, per germline. The CDR3 loop spans 13 amino acids. The DNA of the CDR3 is TGTGCCAGCAGTGACCCCATAAAAGAGACCCAGTACTTC. Its translation: CASSDPIKETQYF.

This chain joins TRBV9 and TRBJ2-7, with 9 bases identical to TRBD1. This CDR3 is built from 15 residues. Trimming cost V 4 bases and J 5 bases; bases outside gene matches: 10. Per the germline V gene, CDR1 is SGDLS and CDR2 is YYNGEE. The CDR3: CASSIPGTGSHEQYF. In nucleotides, the CDR3 is TGTGCCAGCAGCATCCCCGGGACAGGGTCCCACGAGCAGTACTTC.

This chain connects TRBV11-2 to TRBJ1-6, with D unresolved. This CDR3 spans 19 amino acids. CDR1 SGHAT and CDR2 FQNNGV come from the germline V gene. The germline V and J ends were trimmed by 5 bases and 0 bases, with 20 bases remaining between them. The CDR3 DNA reads TGTGCCAGCAGCGGAGAAGAGCTGTTCACATCCTCCTATAATTCACCCCTCCACTTT. Its protein is CASSGEELFTSSYNSPLHF.

The rearrangement links TRBV5-4 to TRBJ1-2, with 10 bases matching TRBD1. Germline V lookup: CDR1 SGHNT, CDR2 YYREEE (reference sequence). The ends lost 1 base at V and 4 bases at J; junction bases unmatched: 13. This CDR3 has 18 amino acids. CDR3 region: CASSLMSNGWTGGYGYTF. As DNA, the CDR3 is TGTGCCAGCAGCTTGATGTCTAACGGATGGACAGGGGGCTATGGCTACACCTTC.

This sequence joins TRBV12-3 or TRBV12-4 and TRBJ1-2, with a possible D match to TRBD1 (6 bases). V was trimmed by 2 bases and J by 8 bases, leaving 12 bases between them. The CDR3 has 13 amino acids. CDR3 DNA sequence: TGTGCCAGCAGTTTACTTGGGGGGCTAGGCTACACCTTC. This sequence encodes CASSLLGGLGYTF.

The rearrangement joins TRBV27 to TRBJ1-5, with D possibly TRBD1 on 6 matching bases. In germline, CDR1 is MNHEY, CDR2 SMNVEV (reference sequence). This CDR3 has 15 residues. Trimming pared 3 bases from V and 2 bases from J, leaving 11 bases between. CDR3 DNA: TGTGCCAGCAGTTTCGACAGGTCCGGCAATCAGCCCCAGCATTTT. Its protein is CASSFDRSGNQPQHF.